This record covers a single TCR beta chain. The target antigen is unknown. This sample was included in a study of CD8 T cells in Susac syndrome. Findings and caveats of the study: The TCR sequencing and HLA analysis in the study involved a relatively small number of individuals, as the study acknowledged.

Trimming cost V 3 bases and J 6 bases, with 14 bases left between them. This CDR3 contains 14 residues. From germline, CDR1 is SGDLS and CDR2 YYNGEE. The authors sequenced TCR beta from blood CD8+ and CD4+ T cells. Negative isolation was used for CD8+ and CD4+ T cells, and FACS enrichment was applied to TEMRA cells. Reverse transcription of about 0.45 to 1 ug RNA was performed with random hexamers. The CDR3 of TCR beta was amplified by immunoSEQ multiplex PCR across 54 Vbeta and 13 Jbeta. MiXCR, applied by TCRdb to the immunoSEQ multiplex PCR reads, yields one record per CDR3 protein. The top ten clones hold around 0.2% of a sample with about 300,000 distinct CDR3 sequences, roughly 85% of them seen once.

This TCR derives from a human donor with multiple sclerosis. The gene calls are TRBV9 and TRBJ2-3, with a weak D call TRBD2 (5 bases). Sequenced material: CD8+ T cells from PBMCs. The CDR3 DNA is TGTGCCAGCAGCGCTAGACTACAGAGGGATACGCAGTATTTT. This sequence encodes CASSARLQRDTQYF.